The rows below give T cell receptor beta chains drawn from one sample of a study of blood T cell repertoires in COVID-19. The data were produced by immunoSEQ multiplex PCR, yet TCRdb's version contains in-frame clones alone and is incomplete. The profile shows about 98,000 clones, around nine tenths of them singletons. The sequenced sample was peripheral blood. These receptor sequences come from a man aged 50 to 59 with acute or convalescent COVID-19. CDR3s include the opening cysteine and the closing phenylalanine or tryptophan. Each record gives: V gene, J gene, CDR3 protein.

>TRBV5-4|TRBJ2-1
CASSWVGLAVNEQFF
>TRBV19|TRBJ2-2
CASRERGGTGELFF
>TRBV2|TRBJ1-1
CASSSLTGRATEAFF
>TRBV7-3|TRBJ1-1
CASSPQGLPNTEAFF
>TRBV7-9|TRBJ2-2
CASSSAGTAGELFF
>TRBV27|TRBJ1-5
CASSLGQGGVSSQPQHF
>TRBV18|TRBJ1-1
CASSPSGTGWTEAFF
>TRBV19|TRBJ2-5
CASSSGGRLEETQYF
>TRBV2|TRBJ2-2
CASIQVGGQDGELFF
>TRBV19|TRBJ2-7
CASSKPLGGKMYEQYF